The clone carrying this TCR beta chain was seen at least ten times. Its cognate antigen is unknown. Trimming stripped 0 bases from V and 2 bases from J, with 13 bases between. Germline-derived CDR1 and CDR2 are SGHRS and YFSETQ. The CDR3 is 16 residues long. Using RNA transcripts, the TCR beta CDR3 regions were amplified. After a first-round RT-PCR with HTBI primers, a second-round multiplex PCR was run. TCRdb analysed the multiplex PCR reads with MiXCR anew, one entry per CDR3 protein. The sample includes 200,000 to 250,000 distinct CDR3 sequences, 20% to 25% of them seen just once. This specimen belongs to a study of Graves' ophthalmopathy and Graves' hyperthyroidism. Study results and limitations: For predicting ophthalmopathy progression, the model had 70.59% sensitivity and under 85% specificity. Between ophthalmopathy and stable hyperthyroidism, a 13-signature model drew a separation with about 88% sensitivity and less than 83% specificity.

The study enrolled ophthalmopathy donors with moderate-to-severe activity, CAS ≥3, NOSPECS ≥4 and duration under 3 months. The chain joins TRBV5-1 to TRBJ2-3; no definite D call. This sequence was found in a woman between 45 and 65 years old with Graves' ophthalmopathy. The material sequenced was peripheral blood. CDR3: CASSLGSGNPTDTQYF. DNA of the CDR3: TGCGCCAGCAGCTTGGGGTCAGGCAACCCCACAGATACGCAGTATTTT.